The T cell receptor beta chain described here comes from a study of ipilimumab plus nivolumab after autologous stem cell transplantation. Patients got ipilimumab 1 mg/kg beginning 14 to 28 days post-transplant. The CDR3 is 15 residues long. Per the germline V gene, CDR1 is SGHTA and CDR2 is FQGTGA. V dropped 4 bases and J dropped 7 bases, with 17 bases sitting between them. Repertoires were generated with immunoSEQ multiplex PCR, while TCRdb's copy carries only in-frame clones and drops some. The sample consists of 17,000 or so clones, roughly 70% of them appearing once. This clonotype was sampled from a male donor with diffuse large B-cell lymphoma. The genes are TRBV7-3 and TRBJ2-1; a weak D match, TRBD2 (6 bases). Sequencing used PBMCs, obtained in a trial of ipilimumab plus nivolumab as post-transplant consolidation. The CDR3 here is CASSSQPGGENEQFF. DNA of the CDR3: TGTGCCAGCAGCTCACAGCCTGGCGGGGAGAATGAGCAGTTCTTC. Full variable domain (rest looked up from reference TRBV7-3 and TRBJ2-1): GAGVSQTPSNKVTEKGKYVELRCDPISGHTALYWYRQSLGQGPEFLIYFQGTGAADDSGLPNDRFFAVRPEGSVSTLKIQRTERGDSAVYLCASSSQPGGENEQFFGPGTRLTVL.